Listed below are T cell receptor beta chains from one sample, sequenced in a study of cytomegalovirus exposure and HLA in healthy donors. Assay: immunoSEQ multiplex PCR; the TCRdb copy retains only in-frame clones and omits some. This repertoire includes approximately 79,000 clones. Sequences were obtained from PBMCs. These receptors were taken from a man aged 40-55 years in good health and CMV-seronegative. The CDR3 runs from the conserved cysteine through the conserved F or W. Fields, in order: D gene, J gene, V gene, CDR3 protein, CDR3 DNA. A D gene is named only where the DNA matches it firmly.

D: TRBD1
J: TRBJ1-2
V: TRBV30
CDR3: CAWSGTGNYGYTF
DNA: TGTGCCTGGAGTGGGACAGGCAACTATGGCTACACCTTC

D: .
J: TRBJ1-2
V: TRBV4-1
CDR3: CASSPRRGGNYGYTF
DNA: TGCGCCAGCAGCCCTAGACGGGGGGGAAACTATGGCTACACCTTC

D: .
J: TRBJ2-2
V: TRBV19
CDR3: CASTPGTVNTGELFF
DNA: TGTGCCAGCACCCCCGGGACTGTGAACACCGGGGAGCTGTTTTTT

D: .
J: TRBJ1-5
V: TRBV6-5
CDR3: CASRVSVNSNQPQHF
DNA: TGTGCCAGCAGAGTTTCAGTAAATAGCAATCAGCCCCAGCATTTT

D: TRBD1
J: TRBJ1-2
V: TRBV19
CDR3: CASSTPDRAPNSYNYGYTF
DNA: TGTGCCAGTAGTACTCCGGACAGGGCCCCGAACTCTTATAACTATGGCTACACCTTC

D: .
J: TRBJ1-1
V: TRBV7-9
CDR3: CASSFYREGRTEAFF
DNA: TGTGCCAGCAGCTTTTACAGGGAGGGAAGGACTGAAGCTTTCTTT

D: .
J: TRBJ1-6
V: TRBV7-8
CDR3: CASSPQETYNSPLHF
DNA: TGTGCCAGCAGCCCGCAGGAAACTTATAATTCACCCCTCCACTTT

D: TRBD2
J: TRBJ2-7
V: TRBV7-2
CDR3: CASTSFAGERNEQYF
DNA: TGTGCCAGCACCTCCTTTGCGGGGGAGAGGAACGAGCAGTACTTC

D: .
J: TRBJ2-2
V: TRBV4-3
CDR3: CASSYFSGLDTGELFF
DNA: TGCGCCAGCAGCTACTTTAGCGGATTGGACACCGGGGAGCTGTTTTTT

D: .
J: TRBJ1-1
V: TRBV7-9
CDR3: CASALSGFRTEAFF
DNA: TGTGCCAGCGCCCTTAGTGGTTTCAGGACTGAAGCTTTCTTT

D: .
J: TRBJ2-7
V: TRBV27
CDR3: CASSLAGISYEQYF
DNA: TGTGCCAGCAGTTTAGCCGGGATCTCCTACGAGCAGTACTTC

D: TRBD1
J: TRBJ1-5
V: TRBV4-1
CDR3: CASSQPGTGGNQPQHF
DNA: TGCGCCAGCAGCCAGCCTGGGACAGGGGGCAATCAGCCCCAGCATTTT

D: .
J: TRBJ2-1
V: TRBV19
CDR3: CASSILGGSDLYNEQFF
DNA: TGTGCCAGTAGTATATTAGGAGGGAGCGACTTATACAATGAGCAGTTCTTC

D: .
J: TRBJ1-3
V: TRBV6-5
CDR3: CASSSDTAYAGNTIYF
DNA: TGTGCCAGCAGTTCGGACACGGCTTACGCTGGAAACACCATATATTTT

D: TRBD2
J: TRBJ2-7
V: TRBV6-4
CDR3: CASRALGGRGNEQYF
DNA: TGTGCCAGCAGGGCACTCGGGGGGAGAGGAAACGAGCAGTACTTC